What follows are 22 T cell receptor beta chains derived from one specimen sequenced in a study of glioma-infiltrating T cells. Amplification of TCR alpha and beta CDR3 regions from RNA used iRepertoire nested multiplex PCR. TCRdb processed the multiplex PCR reads anew with MiXCR; each CDR3 protein has one entry. Of under 130,000 distinct CDR3 sequences in the sample, around 30% are singletons; the top ten hold 35% to 55%. What was sequenced was glioma tissue, nonneoplastic brain tissue, or PBMCs (not recorded which). These receptors were obtained from a human donor with low-grade glioma or glioblastoma, undergoing nonglioma brain surgery, or in good health (not recorded which).

This clonotype appeared many times. The V call is TRBV28, the J call TRBJ2-5; TRBD1 matches 9 bases. V shed 6 bases and J 3 bases; nucleotides not matched to a gene: 14. CDR1 is MDHEN and CDR2 is SYDVKM in the germline V gene. The CDR3 is 17 amino acids. In DNA, the CDR3 is TGTGCCAGCAGGTCCGGGACAGGGATTGTGGTTGAAGAGACCCAGTACTTC. This sequence encodes CASRSGTGIVVEETQYF.

The J gene is TRBJ2-1, the V gene TRBV30, with no clear D. CDR1 GTSNPN and CDR2 SVGIG come from the germline V gene (reference sequence). CDR3 length: 11 amino acids. V lost 4 bases to trimming and J lost 6 bases, with 7 bases between them. The CDR3 coding sequence is TGTGCCTGGAAGATGGTCAATGAGCAGTTCTTC. Protein: CAWKMVNEQFF.

The table lists this clonotype with many counts. The V and J genes are TRBV12-3 or TRBV12-4 and TRBJ1-1, with 7 positions matching TRBD1. The ends lost 5 bases at V and 0 bases at J; junction bases unmatched: 6. The CDR3 runs to 15 residues. The CDR3: CASSPRQGMNTEAFF. The CDR3 DNA sequence: TGTGCCAGCAGTCCTCGACAGGGAATGAACACTGAAGCTTTCTTT.

This clonotype occurred many times. The V call is TRBV28, the J call TRBJ2-5; D ambiguous. The CDR3 has 13 amino acids. Per the germline V gene, CDR1 is MDHEN and CDR2 is SYDVKM. V was clipped by 1 base and J by 5 bases, with 8 bases between them. CDR3 sequence: CASSLSGGETQYF. The CDR3 DNA sequence: TGTGCCAGCAGTTTATCGGGTGGGGAGACCCAGTACTTC.

In the case of this clonotype: A single base separates this from a much larger clone, so it may be a read error. This sequence joins TRBV7-9 and TRBJ2-1; TRBD1 or TRBD2 may be the D gene (5 bases each). The germline V gene encodes CDR1 SEHNR and CDR2 FQNEAQ (reference sequence). This CDR3 has 15 amino acids. Trimming took off 3 bases at V and 9 bases at J, with 18 bases between the two ends. The CDR3 is CASSLRATPGIEQFF. CDR3 coding DNA: TGTGCCAGCAGCTTGCGGGCTACCCCAGGGATTGAGCAGTTCTTC.

In its sample, this clonotype was seen a few times. At one of its ends the junction is not consistent with the germline gene, which may arise from a read error. This chain joins TRBV7-7 and TRBJ2-2; a weak D match, TRBD1 (6 bases). There are 15 residues in the CDR3. Germline V CDR1 and CDR2: SSHAT, FNYEAQ (reference sequence). CDR3 coding DNA: TGTGCTAGCAGACCCCTCACAGGGAGAACCGGGGAGCTGTTTTTT. This encodes CASRPLTGRTGELFF.

A word on this clonotype: An end of the junction differs from the germline gene, which may be a read error. The chain joins TRBV5-1 to TRBJ1-1; TRBD1 might be the D (5 bases). Germline V gene sequence: CDR1 SGHRS, CDR2 YFSETQ. The CDR3 spans 19 residues. The CDR3 spells CASSQDKLMGRFGIIEAFF. The CDR3 nucleotides read TGTGCCAGCAGCCAAGATAAATTGATGGGGCGCTTTGGAATAATTGAAGCTTTCTTT. Full variable domain (missing parts from reference TRBV5-1 and TRBJ1-1): KAGVTQTPRYLIKTRGQQVTLSCSPISGHRSVSWYQQTPGQGLQFLFEYFSETQRNKGNFPGRFSGRQFSNSRSEMNVSTLELGDSALYLCASSQDKLMGRFGIIEAFFGQGTRLTVV.

In the case of this clonotype: A much larger clone sits a single nucleotide away, making a read error possible. The chain combines TRBV27 with TRBJ1-4; D might be TRBD1 (5 bases). Germline V gene data show CDR1 as MNHEY and CDR2 as SMNVEV (reference sequence). This CDR3 comprises 13 residues. CDR3 residues: CASSYKGDEKPFF. CDR3 in DNA: TGTGCCAGCAGTTATAAAGGGGACGAAAAACCGTTTTTT.

There are a few counts of this clonotype. The chain carries TRBV28 and TRBJ2-1, with 12 bases identical to TRBD2. The CDR3 is 15 residues long. The J segment lost 4 bases and the V segment lost 6 bases, leaving 4 bases of the junction unmatched. The germline V gene encodes CDR1 MDHEN and CDR2 SYDVKM. CDR3 DNA sequence: TGTGCCAGCAGGCCTAGCGGGGGGGCTTACAATGAGCAGTTCTTC. This codes for CASRPSGGAYNEQFF.

This clonotype was seen only a few times. The genes are TRBV19 and TRBJ2-5; no clear D. Germline loops: CDR1 LNHDA, CDR2 SQIVND (reference sequence). The V and J ends lost 5 bases and 0 bases respectively, with 4 bases between them. This CDR3 contains 12 residues. This CDR3 is CASSLHQETQYF. CDR3 DNA sequence: TGTGCCAGTAGTCTACACCAAGAGACCCAGTACTTC.

The chain links TRBV6-6 to TRBJ1-6; D possibly corresponds to TRBD1 (5 bases). V was trimmed by 0 bases and J by 9 bases, leaving 12 bases between them. In germline, CDR1 is MNHNY, CDR2 SVGAGI (reference sequence). CDR3 length equals 15 residues. The CDR3 DNA follows: TGTGCCAGCAGTTACTCCGGGGACTCCGGTTCACCCCTCCACTTT. This encodes CASSYSGDSGSPLHF.

In this sample, this clonotype turned up many times. J is TRBJ2-7 and V is TRBV27; 7 positions match TRBD1. With V trimmed by 8 bases and J by 4 bases, 11 bases remained unmatched. The CDR3 totals 14 residues. The germline V gene encodes CDR1 MNHEY and CDR2 SMNVEV (reference sequence). The CDR3 loop reads CASGDRVSVYEQYF. CDR3 sequence (DNA): TGTGCCAGCGGAGACAGGGTGTCTGTATACGAGCAGTACTTC.

In this sample, this clonotype turned up many times. The chain recombines TRBV5-4 with TRBJ2-1, with no clear D. The CDR3 sequence is 13 residues long. CDR1 is SGHNT, CDR2 YYREEE, per germline (reference sequence). V gave up 4 bases and J gave up 4 bases, with 9 bases separating them. The CDR3 reads CASSLGDYNEQFF. The DNA of the CDR3 is TGTGCCAGCAGCCTGGGCGATTACAATGAGCAGTTCTTC.

The rearrangement joins TRBV12-3 or TRBV12-4 to TRBJ1-3; the match to TRBD1 covers 10 bases. This CDR3 region has 16 residues. Trimming took 4 bases from V and 2 from J; bases not matched to a gene: 5. The CDR3 reads CASSSGTGATGNTIYF. CDR3 sequence (DNA): TGTGCCAGCAGTTCCGGGACAGGGGCCACTGGAAACACCATATATTTT.

This clonotype was seen many times. The CDR3 region has the DNA TGCAGTGCTAGGTTCCGGACAGGGAAGGGAAGCAATCAGCCCCAGCATTTT. Its protein product is CSARFRTGKGSNQPQHF. This chain uses TRBV20-1 with TRBJ1-5, with 8 bases lining up with TRBD1. Unmatched junction bases numbered 11, after V lost 3 bases and J lost 1 base. The CDR3 contains 17 residues. Germline V gives CDR1 DFQATT, CDR2 SNEGSKA (reference sequence).

This clonotype occurred many times. The chain combines TRBV6-1 with TRBJ2-1; the D gene is possibly TRBD2 (5 bases). The germline V and J ends were trimmed by 6 bases and 2 bases, with 20 bases remaining between them. This CDR3 is 17 amino acids long. Germline V gene data show CDR1 as MNHNS and CDR2 as SASEGT. This chain's CDR3 is CASSIRPLGSPYNEQFF. The CDR3 DNA is TGTGCCAGCAGCATCCGACCGTTGGGGAGCCCCTACAATGAGCAGTTCTTC.

With regard to this clonotype: A read error is possible here, since a much larger clone lies one base away. This chain uses TRBV10-3 with TRBJ1-5; maybe TRBD1 (5 bases). CDR1 is ENHRY, CDR2 SYGVKD, per germline. There are 13 residues in the CDR3. CDR3 coding DNA: TGTGCCATCAACGGGGGTTTCAATCAGCCCCGGCATTTT. This sequence encodes CAINGGFNQPRHF.

This clonotype showed up many times. This chain connects TRBV6-1 to TRBJ2-7; the D is unclear. V was trimmed by 5 bases and J by 6 bases, leaving 23 bases between them. Germline CDR1 and CDR2: MNHNS and SASEGT. This CDR3 region has 16 residues. The CDR3 reads CASSLHPAGPLVEQYF. DNA of the CDR3: TGTGCCAGCAGTCTCCACCCCGCTGGACCCCTAGTCGAGCAGTACTTC.

This clonotype has just a few counts. The chain employs TRBV19 and TRBJ1-1; tentative D call: TRBD1 (5 bases). Germline CDR1 is LNHDA and CDR2 is SQIVND (reference sequence). V was clipped by 10 bases and J by 4 bases, with 16 bases between them. The CDR3 has 13 amino acids. CDR3 coding DNA: TGTGCCACGACCCGCAGGGTTGGCACTGAAGCTTTCTTT. It specifies CATTRRVGTEAFF.

Worth noting for this clonotype: A much more abundant neighbour one base away suggests this may be a read error. This chain joins TRBV11-1 and TRBJ2-1; tentatively, D is TRBD2 (6 bases). Trimming shortened V by 5 bases and J by 1 base, and 12 bases separated the two germline ends. CDR3 length: 15 amino acids. Germline loops: CDR1 SGHAT, CDR2 FQDESV (reference sequence). The CDR3 DNA follows: TGTGCCAGCAGCCGAGGGAGGTTTTCCTACAATGAGCAGTTCTTC. Translated: CASSRGRFSYNEQFF.

The chain links TRBV29-1 to TRBJ2-3, with D uncertain. This CDR3 comprises 15 residues. Germline V gene data show CDR1 as SQVTM and CDR2 as ANQGSEA. V was pared by 6 bases and J by 1 base, with 17 bases between. CDR3: CSVRRAFFGTDTQYF. DNA for the CDR3: TGCAGCGTCAGACGGGCCTTCTTTGGCACAGATACGCAGTATTTT.

This chain uses TRBV3-1 with TRBJ2-5, with D perhaps TRBD1 (6 bases). Germline CDR1 and CDR2: LGHDT and YNNKEL (reference sequence). The CDR3 extends over 14 amino acids. Trimming stripped 7 bases from V and 5 bases from J, with 17 bases between. The CDR3 DNA follows: TGTGCCAGCATCGAGACAGGAAGTCGGGAGACCCAGTACTTC. It translates to CASIETGSRETQYF.